A single sample is the source of the 18 T cell receptor beta chains below, sequenced in a study of OX40 agonist ivuxolimab in advanced cancers. Assay used: immunoSEQ multiplex PCR; TCRdb lists only in-frame clones, some missing. Found here are roughly 40,000 clones, roughly 92% of them singletons; the top ten hold nearly 15%. Sequencing used CD4+ or CD8+ T cells sorted from blood, obtained in a trial of the OX40 agonist ivuxolimab. All receptors derive from an adult with an advanced solid tumor such as melanoma, head and neck, liver or kidney cancer.

The chain links TRBV20-1 to TRBJ2-1, with D possibly TRBD1 on 6 matching bases. This CDR3 is built from 11 residues. From germline, CDR1 is DFQATT and CDR2 SNEGSKA (reference sequence). V gave up 7 bases and J gave up 3 bases, with 7 bases separating them. The CDR3 nucleotides are TGCAGTGGGGACATCTACAATGAGCAGTTCTTC. It translates to CSGDIYNEQFF.

The rearrangement links TRBV19 to TRBJ2-7; 9 nucleotides align to TRBD1. This CDR3 is 15 amino acids long. V shed 3 bases and J 4 bases; nucleotides not matched to a gene: 7. CDR1 and CDR2 (germline): LNHDA, SQIVND (reference sequence). The CDR3 reads CASSIPGDRAYEQYF. CDR3 nucleotide sequence: TGTGCCAGTAGTATCCCAGGGGACAGGGCATACGAGCAGTACTTC.

The V call is TRBV7-2, the J call TRBJ2-1, with TRBD2 identical over 14 bases. V lost 5 bases and J lost 3; bases outside the gene matches: 9. Germline loops: CDR1 SGHTA, CDR2 FQGNSA. The CDR3 is made up of 18 amino acids. The CDR3 region has the DNA TGTGCCAGCAGCACGCAGCGACTAGCGGGAGGGATCTACAATGAGCAGTTCTTC. This sequence encodes CASSTQRLAGGIYNEQFF.

The V call is TRBV28, the J call TRBJ1-5; D is uncertain. V lost 3 bases, J lost 7 bases, and 4 bases lay in between. In germline, CDR1 is MDHEN, CDR2 SYDVKM. This CDR3 is 11 amino acids long. In nucleotides, the CDR3 is TGTGCCAGCAGTTTTAACCAGCCCCAGCATTTT. This codes for CASSFNQPQHF.

V is TRBV7-8 and J is TRBJ2-1; the match to TRBD2 covers 12 bases. V lost 5 bases to trimming and J lost 5 bases; unmatched junction nucleotides: 10. CDR1 is SGHVS, CDR2 FQNEAQ, per germline. This CDR3 region has 17 residues. The CDR3 DNA follows: TGTGCCAGCAGCACCACAGGGACTAGCGGGTTTAACAATGAGCAGTTCTTC. This translates into CASSTTGTSGFNNEQFF. Supplemented by reference TRBV7-8 and TRBJ2-1, the full variable domain reads GAGVSQSPRYKVAKRGQDVALRCDPISGHVSLFWYQQALGQGPEFLTYFQNEAQLDKSGLPSDRFFAERPEGSVSTLKIQRTQQEDSAVYLCASSTTGTSGFNNEQFFGPGTRLTVL.

The chain couples TRBV7-9 to TRBJ2-7; no firm D call. Trimming removed 1 base from V and 1 base from J, with 5 bases in between. This CDR3 has 13 residues. The germline gives CDR1 SEHNR, CDR2 FQNEAQ (reference sequence). The CDR3 DNA reads TGTGCCAGCAGCTTAGACAGTTCCTACGAGCAGTACTTC. This codes for CASSLDSSYEQYF. Together with reference TRBV7-9 and TRBJ2-7, the CDR3 gives the full variable domain: DTGVSQNPRHKITKRGQNVTFRCDPISEHNRLYWYRQTLGQGPEFLTYFQNEAQLEKSRLLSDRFSAERPKGSFSTLEIQRTEQGDSAMYLCASSLDSSYEQYFGPGTRLTVT.

This rearrangement joins TRBV4-1 to TRBJ2-7; tentative D call: TRBD1 (6 bases). This CDR3 spans 16 amino acids. The V and J ends lost 1 base and 5 bases respectively, with 18 bases between them. Germline CDR1 and CDR2: MGHRA and YSYEKL. CDR3 nucleotide sequence: TGCGCCAGCAGCCAAGTTCTTGGGACAAAGGGCCACGAGCAGTACTTC. This codes for CASSQVLGTKGHEQYF.

The chain is built from TRBV9 and TRBJ2-3; TRBD2 agrees at 11 bases. This CDR3 is 16 amino acids long. Unmatched junction bases numbered 4, after V lost 4 bases and J lost 0 bases. Germline lookup yields CDR1 SGDLS and CDR2 YYNGEE. CDR3 DNA: TGTGCCAGCAGCATGGGACTAGCGGCTAGCACAGATACGCAGTATTTT. It yields the protein CASSMGLAASTDTQYF.

The genes are TRBV19 and TRBJ2-7; D may be TRBD1 (6 bases). The germline V and J ends were trimmed by 5 bases and 5 bases, with 16 bases remaining between them. CDR3 length: 14 amino acids. CDR1 is LNHDA, CDR2 SQIVND, per germline (reference sequence). CDR3 in DNA: TGTGCCAGTAGTCCGGGGACATACAACAACGAGCAGTACTTC. Its protein product is CASSPGTYNNEQYF.

This rearrangement joins TRBV28 to TRBJ1-4; D gene unclear. This CDR3 is 16 amino acids long. Per germline, CDR1 MDHEN and CDR2 SYDVKM. The V gene lost 4 bases and the J gene lost 7 bases, with 19 bases spanning the gap. The CDR3 protein is CASSSPRISSGEKLFF. CDR3 bases: TGTGCCAGCAGTTCCCCGAGGATTTCGAGCGGTGAAAAACTGTTTTTT. The full variable domain, rest sourced from reference TRBV28 and TRBJ1-4, is DVKVTQSSRYLVKRTGEKVFLECVQDMDHENMFWYRQDPGLGLRLIYFSYDVKMKEKGDIPEGYSVSREKKERFSLILESASTNQTSMYLCASSSPRISSGEKLFFGSGTQLSVL.

V gene TRBV27 combines with J gene TRBJ2-1; possibly TRBD1 for D (5 bases). The CDR3 covers 13 residues. V lost 3 bases and J lost 4, with 7 bases in between. Germline V gene lookup returns CDR1 MNHEY and CDR2 SMNVEV (reference sequence). In DNA form, the CDR3 reads TGTGCCAGCAGTTTGCAGGGTTACAATGAGCAGTTCTTC. It translates to CASSLQGYNEQFF.

By sample fraction, this clone is medium-sized. The chain joins TRBV27 to TRBJ1-5; 8 bases agree with TRBD1. The CDR3 runs 13 residues. Germline CDR1 is MNHEY and CDR2 is SMNVEV (reference sequence). J lost 7 bases, V lost 5 bases, and 4 bases had no gene match. The CDR3 DNA reads TGTGCCAGCAGTCCGGGACAGGCCCAGCCCCAGCATTTT. This sequence encodes CASSPGQAQPQHF.

The rearrangement links TRBV4-1 to TRBJ2-1; 8 positions match TRBD1. The trim removed 6 bases at V and 1 base at J, leaving 5 bases unmatched. Germline V gives CDR1 MGHRA, CDR2 YSYEKL. The CDR3 has 15 residues. CDR3: CASRHDRGSYNEQFF. DNA of the CDR3: TGCGCCAGCAGGCACGACAGGGGATCCTACAATGAGCAGTTCTTC.

The J gene is TRBJ2-7, the V gene TRBV2, with unresolved D. The length of the CDR3 is 12 residues. Germline-derived CDR1 and CDR2 are SNHLY and FYNNEI. Trimming removed 2 bases from V and 0 bases from J, with 2 bases in between. CDR3: CASSERSYEQYF. CDR3 sequence (DNA): TGTGCCAGCAGTGAACGCTCCTACGAGCAGTACTTC.

The chain combines TRBV14 with TRBJ2-1; TRBD2 might be the D (5 bases). Germline CDR1 and CDR2: SGHDN and FVKESK. The V end was cut by 1 base, the J end by 1 base, with 11 bases between. The CDR3 runs to 16 residues. CDR3 in amino acids: CASSQGPAVSYNEQFF. As DNA, the CDR3 is TGTGCCAGCAGCCAAGGCCCAGCGGTATCCTACAATGAGCAGTTCTTC.

The chain links TRBV4-2 to TRBJ2-1, with TRBD2 matching over 7 bases. The CDR3 runs to 15 residues. Germline CDR1 is LGHNA and CDR2 is YNFKEQ. V gave up 0 bases and J gave up 4 bases; unmatched junction bases: 3. The CDR3 reads CASSQEGGGYNEQFF. The CDR3, as DNA: TGTGCCAGCAGCCAAGAGGGGGGAGGGTACAATGAGCAGTTCTTC.

The chain has TRBV9 and TRBJ2-7; 10 nucleotides align to TRBD2. CDR3 length: 16 residues. Germline V gene data show CDR1 as SGDLS and CDR2 as YYNGEE. Losses at the gene ends were 0 bases for V and 3 bases for J; bases not matched to a gene: 6. The CDR3 coding sequence is TGTGCCAGCAGCGTAGAGGCTAGCGGGGGCTTCTACGAGCAGTACTTC. The encoded protein is CASSVEASGGFYEQYF.

This chain links TRBV30 with TRBJ2-3; D call uncertain. CDR1 GTSNPN and CDR2 SVGIG come from the germline V gene (reference sequence). This CDR3 is 15 amino acids long. The V end lost 3 bases, the J end lost 0 bases, and 13 bases lay between the germline ends. CDR3 coding DNA: TGTGCCTGGAGCTATGACGGTTCTAGCACAGATACGCAGTATTTT. It translates to CAWSYDGSSTDTQYF. Variable domain in full (rest from reference TRBV30 and TRBJ2-3): SQTIHQWPATLVQPVGSPLSLECTVEGTSNPNLYWYRQAAGRGLQLLFYSVGIGQISSEVPQNLSASRPQDRQFILSSKKLLLSDSGFYLCAWSYDGSSTDTQYFGPGTRLTVL.